This is a list of T cell receptor beta chains from one sample in a study of shared clonotypes between healthy human individuals. The table came from immunoSEQ multiplex PCR; TCRdb's copy has only in-frame clones and leaves some out. The sample holds over a million clones; roughly 70% are singletons and the top ten take approximately 1.5%. Specimen: memory CD4+ T cells sorted from blood. Source of these receptors: a man aged 18 to 35 in good health. The CDR3 runs from the conserved cysteine through the conserved F or W. Each record gives: V gene, clone size, CDR3 protein. Size is stated for part of the rows, as once, few or many counts, or as a class when the clone is expanded.

TRBV19,NA,CASSPRVQVPNTGELFF
TRBV5-1,few,CASTMVQGDLNTEAFF
TRBV5-1,NA,CASGPGLTNYGYTF
TRBV19,once,CASSKGLAGGRGGELFF
TRBV18,NA,CASSPILAGDSTDTQYF
TRBV9,NA,CASSVGGIVNSPLHF
TRBV5-1,NA,CASSLELAEKETQYF
TRBV5-1,few,CASSLVPGAQETQYF
TRBV6-1,NA,CASSRMETGREQYF
TRBV7-2,NA,CASSLKGGTGELFF
TRBV10-3,NA,CAISEGSGRDF
TRBV6-5,NA,CASSSPTTGELFF
TRBV5-4,NA,CASSLGGRNEQYF
TRBV5-6,NA,CASSSKARGYTDTQYF
TRBV6-6,NA,CASSPAYLGEQYF
TRBV19,NA,CASSTGEGYSNQPQHF
TRBV11-2,NA,CASSTGLLGGPQHF